Listed below are T cell receptor beta chains from one sample, sequenced in a study of shared clonotypes between healthy human individuals. The method was immunoSEQ multiplex PCR; TCRdb's version includes in-frame clones alone and lacks a portion of them. Of 2 million to 2.5 million clones listed, 95% are singletons. Sequencing was carried out using naive CD4+ T cells sorted from blood. All receptors come from a man aged 18 to 35 in good health. CDR3s include the opening cysteine and the closing phenylalanine or tryptophan.

V gene	J gene	CDR3 protein
TRBV19	TRBJ2-1	CASASGSYNEQFF
TRBV30	TRBJ2-2	CAWSTNTGELFF
TRBV5-6	TRBJ2-7	CASRALLPGLVDEQYF
TRBV7-9	TRBJ1-1	CASNLRTLNTEAFF
TRBV12-5	TRBJ2-3	CASGLVLGGGADTQYF
TRBV7-5	TRBJ1-6	CARSLENSITPYSPLHF
TRBV5-1	TRBJ2-1	CASSLQTSGGSRNEQFF
TRBV4-1	TRBJ1-4	CASSQDQLSTTNEKLFF
TRBV5-6	TRBJ1-1	CASSVGRGRGNTEAFF
TRBV27	TRBJ1-3	CASSFSSGNTIYF
TRBV30	TRBJ2-5	CAWNRRGSYQETQYF
TRBV6-4	TRBJ2-1	CASSRSPYNEQFF
TRBV7-3	TRBJ2-2	CASSPDRVAGELFF
TRBV5-4	TRBJ1-4	CASSLEGTNEKLFF
TRBV2	TRBJ2-2	CASSPGTPNTGELFF
TRBV18	TRBJ1-1	CASSLGTENTEAFF
TRBV5-1	TRBJ1-3	CASSLSALKGAGNTIYF
TRBV19	TRBJ2-3	CASSLSGVPGGITDTQYF
TRBV5-4	TRBJ2-1	CASSTGLAAYNEQFF
TRBV28	TRBJ1-5	CASNDVNQPQHF
TRBV4-1	TRBJ1-5	CASSQPDRGGQPQHF
TRBV7-6	TRBJ1-6	CASSPGQVFGSYNSPLHF
TRBV19	TRBJ2-2	CASSPGLRGELFF
TRBV5-1	TRBJ2-7	CASSLVAEGYEQYF
TRBV30	TRBJ2-2	CAWRVLGHTGELFF
TRBV7-9	TRBJ1-4	CASSLAVRLTNEKLFF
TRBV18	TRBJ2-4	CASSSSSGRAPTAKNIQYF
TRBV7-7	TRBJ2-5	CASSLGQATQETQYF
TRBV5-1	TRBJ2-7	CASSLQGTTYEQYF
TRBV30	TRBJ2-7	CAWSPRTSGTYPYEQYF
TRBV5-1	TRBJ2-7	CASSLLTDSSYEQYF
TRBV30	TRBJ1-5	CAWGTGLDQPQHF
TRBV25-1	TRBJ1-4	CASSGTKTTNEKLFF
TRBV7-9	TRBJ2-7	CASSLGSGGSSYEQYF
TRBV7-9	TRBJ1-1	CASTPRDEAFF
TRBV7-9	TRBJ2-2	CASRPTSTGELFF
TRBV10-1	TRBJ2-1	CASSDRDRVNNEQFF
TRBV5-1	TRBJ2-1	CASSLEALGGNEQFF
TRBV6-1	TRBJ2-1	CASSLSGRANNEQFF
TRBV5-1	TRBJ2-5	CASSSQGPETQYF
TRBV7-9	TRBJ1-3	CASRSDRLPGNTIYF
TRBV5-4	TRBJ2-2	CASSSKNTGELFF
TRBV2	TRBJ2-3	CASGQGATDTQYF
TRBV6-5	TRBJ2-5	CASSGKWGAGETQYF
TRBV5-1	TRBJ2-7	CASAKGVGSYEQYF
TRBV4-1	TRBJ2-1	CASSPPGLAQNEQFF